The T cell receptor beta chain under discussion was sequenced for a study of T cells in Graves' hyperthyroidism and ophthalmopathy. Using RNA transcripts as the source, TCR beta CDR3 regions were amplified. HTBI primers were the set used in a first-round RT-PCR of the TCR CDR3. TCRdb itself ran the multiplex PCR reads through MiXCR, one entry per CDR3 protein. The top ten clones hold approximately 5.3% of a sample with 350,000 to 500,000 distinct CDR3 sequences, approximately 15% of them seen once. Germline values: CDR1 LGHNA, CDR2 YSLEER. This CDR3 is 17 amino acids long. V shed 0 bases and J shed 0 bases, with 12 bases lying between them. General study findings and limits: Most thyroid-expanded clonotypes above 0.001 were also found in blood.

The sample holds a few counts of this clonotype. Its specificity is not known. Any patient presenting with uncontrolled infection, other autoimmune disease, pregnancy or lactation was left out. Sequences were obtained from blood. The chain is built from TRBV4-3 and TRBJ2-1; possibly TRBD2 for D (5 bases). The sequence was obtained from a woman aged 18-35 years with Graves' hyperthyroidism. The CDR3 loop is CASSQEVRGSSYNEQFF. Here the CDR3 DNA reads TGCGCCAGCAGCCAAGAGGTCCGAGGGAGCTCCTACAATGAGCAGTTCTTC.